The sequence of this TCR beta chain was determined in a study of shared clonotypes between healthy human individuals. Study background: Those who served as donors were a couple of women and a few men between the ages of 18 and 49. Points from the study as a whole: Donors were few, which limited the genetic and exposure-history diversity represented. Although depth was large, rarefaction showed that sequencing of the sorted subsets was incomplete. Among the subsets, naive ones generally showed larger estimated richness than memory ones.

Only in-frame clones appear in the TCRdb table, and some are missing; sequencing was by immunoSEQ multiplex PCR. The sample contains just under 350,000 clones, less than 75% of which appear only once. To note about this clone: Its antigen remains unknown.

J lost 4 bases, V lost 4 bases, and 3 bases had no gene match. CDR3 length equals 13 residues. Per the germline V gene, CDR1 is MGHDK and CDR2 is SYGVNS. The V and J genes are TRBV25-1 and TRBJ1-2, with 7 positions matching TRBD1. The receptor comes from a man aged 25-45 years in good health. Specimen: memory CD4+ T cells sorted from blood. The subset denotes: CD45RA-negative fraction. In DNA form, the CDR3 reads TGTGCCAGCAGTGTGGACAGGATCTATGGCTACACCTTC. Translated, it gives CASSVDRIYGYTF.